Shown below are 32 T cell receptor beta chains from a single sample sequenced in a study of CD8 T cells in ankylosing spondylitis. Using its own MiXCR run on the 5' RACE reads, TCRdb lists one record per CDR3 protein. The sample holds fewer than 80,000 distinct CDR3 sequences, approximately 5.3% seen once. What was sequenced was blood, either unsorted or a sorted T cell fraction (not recorded which). The receptors originated from a male donor with ankylosing spondylitis or in good health (not recorded which).

This clonotype was seen repeatedly, ten times or more. The rearrangement uses TRBV18 and TRBJ1-5; 9 positions agree with TRBD1. The CDR3 spans 16 residues. Germline V CDR1 and CDR2: KGHSH, LQKENI. The J segment lost 1 base and the V segment lost 2 bases, leaving 3 bases of the junction unmatched. The CDR3 loop is CASSPYGQGSNQPQHF. CDR3 nucleotides: TGTGCCAGCTCACCATATGGACAGGGGAGCAATCAGCCCCAGCATTTT. Using reference TRBV18 and TRBJ1-5 for the parts outside the CDR3, the full variable domain is NAGVMQNPRHLVRRRGQEARLRCSPMKGHSHVYWYRQLPEEGLKFMVYLQKENIIDESGMPKERFSAEFPKEGPSILRIQQVVRGDSAAYFCASSPYGQGSNQPQHFGDGTRLSIL.

In the case of this clonotype: A much larger clone lies a single base off, so this may be a read error. V gene TRBV4-3 combines with J gene TRBJ2-3; the D call may be TRBD1 or TRBD2 (6 bases each). The CDR3 sequence is 15 residues long. Deletions cut 0 bases from V and 1 base from J, with 8 bases between. Germline assignment: CDR1 LGHNA and CDR2 YSLEER. CDR3 in DNA: TGCGCCAGCAGCCAAGATAGGGGGGGCACAGATACGCAGTATTTT. Translated: CASSQDRGGTDTQYF.

This clonotype has at least ten counts. The V call is TRBV12-3 or TRBV12-4, the J call TRBJ2-3; 16 bases align to TRBD2. CDR3 length equals 16 residues. V was clipped by 5 bases and J by 6 bases; unmatched bases: 5. CDR3 sequence: CASSRGTSGGADTQYF. The CDR3 region has the DNA TGTGCCAGCAGTCGAGGGACTAGCGGGGGGGCGGATACGCAGTATTTT.

This clonotype was seen ten or more times. The chain links TRBV7-9 to TRBJ2-7; TRBD1 is a possible D gene (6 bases). Trimming removed 4 bases at V and 1 base at J, with 17 bases between. Germline lookup yields CDR1 SEHNR and CDR2 FQNEAQ (reference sequence). This CDR3 region has 16 residues. The CDR3 loop is CASSSQAGVGSYEQYF. Here the CDR3 DNA reads TGTGCCAGCAGCTCACAGGCAGGGGTGGGGTCCTACGAGCAGTACTTC.

This clonotype occurred many times. The chain employs TRBV25-1 and TRBJ2-5; TRBD1 matches at 9 bases. This CDR3 contains 15 residues. Germline V CDR1 and CDR2: MGHDK, SYGVNS. V gave up 3 bases and J gave up 5 bases; unmatched junction bases: 7. This CDR3 is CASSDPGQGGETQYF. In DNA, the CDR3 is TGTGCCAGCAGTGACCCGGGACAGGGAGGGGAGACCCAGTACTTC.

This clonotype was seen repeatedly, ten times or more. This chain joins TRBV4-1 and TRBJ1-1, with D unresolved. With 2 bases removed from V and 1 base from J, the gap between germline ends came to 20 bases. This CDR3 is 18 amino acids long. Germline V gives CDR1 MGHRA, CDR2 YSYEKL. In DNA form, the CDR3 reads TGCGCCAGCAGCCAATACCCAGGAGCCTTCAAGGGGAACACTGAAGCTTTCTTT. The encoded protein is CASSQYPGAFKGNTEAFF.

This chain uses TRBV21-1 with TRBJ2-1. TRBV21-1 is a recognized pseudogene. The CDR3 is made up of 15 amino acids. The CDR3 DNA reads TGTGCCAGCAGGAATAGCGGGGGCTCCTACAATGAGCAGTTCTTC. Amino acids: CASRNSGGSYNEQFF.

This clonotype was seen ten or more times. The chain links TRBV7-2 to TRBJ1-1; D is unresolved. The CDR3 spans 13 residues. Germline CDR1 is SGHTA and CDR2 is FQGNSA. Between the trimmed V and J ends, which lost 1 base and 4 bases, there was a span of 7 bases. CDR3 protein: CASSLGGPTEAFF. The CDR3 bases are TGTGCCAGCAGCTTAGGAGGTCCCACTGAAGCTTTCTTT.

In this sample, this clonotype turned up many times. The rearrangement joins TRBV5-1 to TRBJ2-7; 7 bases agree with TRBD1. The CDR3 length is 14 residues. Germline V gives CDR1 SGHRS, CDR2 YFSETQ. J gave up 3 bases and V 4 bases, and 7 bases lay outside the gene matches. The CDR3 reads CASSRDSLDYEQYF. CDR3 nucleotides: TGCGCCAGCAGCAGGGACAGCCTCGACTACGAGCAGTACTTC.

In its sample, this clonotype was seen many times. The rearrangement joins TRBV4-1 to TRBJ2-7; 10 nucleotides agree with TRBD1. Germline CDR1 reads MGHRA; CDR2 reads YSYEKL. J was trimmed by 1 base and V by 1 base; bases with no gene match: 1. This CDR3 is built from 15 residues. The CDR3 DNA sequence: TGCGCCAGCAGCCAAGTGGGACAGGGGTCCTACGAGCAGTACTTC. It encodes CASSQVGQGSYEQYF.

This clonotype showed up many times. The rearrangement links TRBV5-1 to TRBJ2-1; 12 positions match TRBD2. This CDR3 spans 16 amino acids. Germline values: CDR1 SGHRS, CDR2 YFSETQ. V lost 0 bases, J lost 9 bases, and 7 bases stayed unmatched. The chain's CDR3 is CASSLVLAGGVGEQFF. CDR3 sequence (DNA): TGCGCCAGCAGCTTGGTACTAGCGGGGGGTGTTGGTGAGCAGTTCTTC.

This clonotype appeared many times. The genes are TRBV27 and TRBJ2-1; 10 bases line up with TRBD2. The CDR3 consists of 15 residues. V gave up 7 bases and J gave up 4 bases; unmatched junction bases: 7. The germline CDR1 and CDR2 sequences are MNHEY and SMNVEV (reference sequence). CDR3 DNA sequence: TGTGCCAGCACCATCAGCGGGGGGGCATACAATGAGCAGTTCTTC. Translation gives CASTISGGAYNEQFF.

This clonotype was detected many times. The chain is built from TRBV20-1 and TRBJ1-5; D is ambiguous. V dropped 6 bases and J dropped 4 bases, with 13 bases sitting between them. Germline V lookup: CDR1 DFQATT, CDR2 SNEGSKA (reference sequence). The CDR3 totals 13 residues. The DNA of the CDR3 is TGCAGTGCCAAAGACGGAGCAAATCAGCCCCAGCATTTT. Residues: CSAKDGANQPQHF.

At least ten counts were recorded for this clonotype. V and J are TRBV6-2 or TRBV6-3 and TRBJ2-1; 10 bases map to TRBD2. The CDR3 sequence is 15 residues long. V shed 5 bases and J 7 bases; nucleotides not matched to a gene: 8. In germline, CDR1 is MNHEY, CDR2 SVGEGT. DNA of the CDR3: TGTGCCAGCAGTATACTAGCGGGGCCTACTAATGAGCAGTTCTTC. Its translation: CASSILAGPTNEQFF.

This clonotype was detected ten times or more. V gene TRBV19 combines with J gene TRBJ1-1, with 9 nucleotides matching TRBD1. CDR1 is LNHDA and CDR2 is SQIVND in the germline V gene (reference sequence). With V trimmed by 10 bases and J by 1 base, 16 bases remained unmatched. The CDR3 extends over 17 amino acids. The CDR3 region is CATAHWAGQGRNTEAFF. CDR3 DNA: TGTGCCACCGCACACTGGGCGGGACAGGGAAGGAACACTGAAGCTTTCTTT.

In this sample, this clonotype turned up a few times. This sequence joins TRBV28 and TRBJ1-5; no firm D call. V was shortened by 7 bases and J by 0 bases, with 19 bases between the two germline ends. This CDR3 comprises 17 residues. Germline V gene lookup returns CDR1 MDHEN and CDR2 SYDVKM. The CDR3: CASTSYVGGYSNQPQHF. In DNA, the CDR3 is TGTGCCAGCACGAGCTATGTAGGCGGATATAGCAATCAGCCCCAGCATTTT.

This clonotype has at least ten counts. The chain carries TRBV20-1 and TRBJ2-7, with D perhaps TRBD2 (6 bases). The V end lost 6 bases, the J end lost 3 bases, and 18 bases lay between the germline ends. CDR3 size: 14 residues. In germline, CDR1 is DFQATT, CDR2 SNEGSKA (reference sequence). CDR3 DNA sequence: TGCAGTGCCGAAACCGGGGAGGCTCTCTACGAGCAGTACTTC. Protein sequence: CSAETGEALYEQYF.

This clonotype appeared many times. J is TRBJ1-5 and V is TRBV6-5, with D uncertain. Trimming pared 4 bases from V and 0 bases from J, leaving 7 bases between. This CDR3 has 14 residues. The germline V gene has CDR1 MNHEY and CDR2 SVGAGI. The CDR3 reads CASSFAGSNQPQHF. The CDR3 nucleotides read TGTGCCAGCAGTTTTGCAGGTAGCAATCAGCCCCAGCATTTT.

In its sample, this clonotype was seen many times. The chain is built from TRBV5-6 and TRBJ1-1, with D tentatively TRBD1 (5 bases). This CDR3 has 13 amino acids. Germline CDR1 and CDR2: SGHDT and YYEEEE. Trimming shortened V by 2 bases and J by 11 bases, and 16 bases separated the two germline ends. CDR3 in amino acids: CASSFLAQGAAFF. The CDR3 coding sequence is TGTGCCAGCAGCTTTCTTGCTCAGGGCGCGGCTTTCTTT. The full variable domain, with the rest looked up from reference TRBV5-6 and TRBJ1-1, is DAGVTQSPTHLIKTRGQQVTLRCSPKSGHDTVSWYQQALGQGPQFIFQYYEEEERQRGNFPDRFSGHQFPNYSSELNVNALLLGDSALYLCASSFLAQGAAFFGQGTRLTVV.

This clonotype was recorded many times. The chain couples TRBV24-1 to TRBJ2-3, with D tentatively TRBD2 (5 bases). V gave up 0 bases and J gave up 2 bases, with 11 bases separating them. The CDR3 length is 16 residues. Germline values: CDR1 KGHDR, CDR2 SFDVKD. CDR3 amino acids: CATSDLPGGATDTQYF. The CDR3 coding sequence is TGTGCCACCAGTGATTTGCCAGGAGGCGCCACAGATACGCAGTATTTT.

This clonotype was detected ten times or more. The chain carries TRBV27 and TRBJ2-2; D is undetermined. Trimming shortened V by 3 bases and J by 6 bases, and 5 bases separated the two germline ends. The CDR3 sequence is 12 residues long. Germline values: CDR1 MNHEY, CDR2 SMNVEV (reference sequence). Here the CDR3 reads CASSFFPGELFF. The CDR3 DNA follows: TGTGCCAGCAGTTTTTTCCCCGGGGAGCTGTTTTTT.

At least ten counts were recorded for this clonotype. The genes are TRBV5-5 and TRBJ2-2; D may be TRBD1 (6 bases). Deletions cut 4 bases from V and 5 bases from J, with 12 bases between. The CDR3 covers 14 residues. CDR1 is SGHKS and CDR2 is YYEKEE in the germline V gene (reference sequence). The CDR3 reads CASSIPRGTGELFF. CDR3 DNA: TGTGCCAGCAGCATACCCAGGGGAACCGGGGAGCTGTTTTTT.

At least ten counts were recorded for this clonotype. The CDR3 DNA sequence: TGTGCCAGCAGCAAGGGACAGGGCCGTACTGAAGCTTTCTTT. This translates into CASSKGQGRTEAFF. The chain combines TRBV5-5 with TRBJ1-1; 9 bases fit TRBD1. CDR3 length: 14 residues. The ends lost 4 bases at V and 5 bases at J; junction bases unmatched: 6. In germline, CDR1 is SGHKS, CDR2 YYEKEE (reference sequence).

This clonotype showed up many times. A much larger clone differs from this one at a single base, so this may be a read error. The rearrangement joins TRBV29-1 to TRBJ2-5; D uncertain. Germline CDR1 SQVTM, CDR2 ANQGSEA. The CDR3 loop spans 13 amino acids. CDR3 amino acids: CGAFGRLQETQYF. As DNA, the CDR3 is TGCGGCGCCTTCGGACGGTTACAAGAGACCCAGTACTTC.

The table lists this clonotype with many counts. J is TRBJ2-7 and V is TRBV7-8, with 11 bases that match TRBD2. CDR3 length: 15 residues. The germline gives CDR1 SGHVS, CDR2 FQNEAQ. After removal of 0 bases from V and 4 bases from J, the junction contained 2 bases not matched to a gene. In DNA form, the CDR3 reads TGTGCCAGCAGCTTAGCTAGCGGGGGGGGTTACGAGCAGTACTTC. It yields the protein CASSLASGGGYEQYF.

This clonotype was seen ten or more times. The chain has TRBV20-1 and TRBJ2-7; the match to TRBD2 covers 14 bases. Germline values: CDR1 DFQATT, CDR2 SNEGSKA (reference sequence). Losses at the gene ends were 5 bases for V and 3 bases for J; bases not matched to a gene: 12. The CDR3 covers 17 residues. CDR3 bases: TGCAGTGCTGGGACCGGGACTAGCGGGGGAAACTTCTACGAGCAGTACTTC. This sequence encodes CSAGTGTSGGNFYEQYF.

This chain uses TRBV20-1 with TRBJ2-5; D is possibly TRBD1 (7 bases). CDR1 and CDR2 from the germline V gene are DFQATT and SNEGSKA (reference sequence). Trimming shortened V by 0 bases and J by 6 bases, and 17 bases separated the two germline ends. The length of the CDR3 is 15 residues. The CDR3 here is CSAREGNAGGKTQYF. The CDR3 region has the DNA TGCAGTGCTAGAGAGGGGAACGCAGGGGGGAAGACCCAGTACTTC.

This clonotype was seen many times. The chain uses TRBV4-3 and TRBJ1-4; 9 bases are a match to TRBD1. The CDR3 is 18 amino acids. Germline CDR1 reads LGHNA; CDR2 reads YSLEER. V lost 1 base to trimming and J lost 6 bases; unmatched junction nucleotides: 12. The CDR3 here is CASSQALSVGQGYEKLFF. The CDR3 region has the DNA TGCGCCAGCAGCCAAGCTTTGTCAGTCGGACAGGGGTATGAAAAACTGTTTTTT.

This clonotype was seen a few times. This rearrangement joins TRBV10-3 to TRBJ1-1; 7 bases match TRBD1. The V and J ends lost 5 bases and 8 bases, in that order; junction bases with no gene match: 5. CDR1 is ENHRY, CDR2 SYGVKD, per germline. CDR3 length equals 12 residues. The DNA of the CDR3 is TGTGCCATCAGTCAGGGACAGCTGGAAGCTTTCTTT. Its translation is CAISQGQLEAFF.

Ten or more counts support this clonotype. The J gene is TRBJ2-5, the V gene TRBV10-3; 9 nucleotides agree with TRBD1. With 6 bases clipped from V and 4 bases from J, the junction kept 3 bases outside the gene matches. This CDR3 has 13 residues. Germline-derived CDR1 and CDR2 are ENHRY and SYGVKD. The CDR3 sequence is CAISPGQGETQYF. Here the CDR3 DNA reads TGTGCCATCAGCCCGGGACAGGGAGAGACCCAGTACTTC.

The sample holds many counts of this clonotype. The rearrangement uses TRBV5-1 and TRBJ1-6, with D perhaps TRBD1 (6 bases). This CDR3 has 14 amino acids. V was pared by 1 base and J by 7 bases, with 9 bases between. From germline, CDR1 is SGHRS and CDR2 YFSETQ. As DNA, the CDR3 is TGCGCCAGCAGCTTGCCACAGGGAAATTCACCCCTCCACTTT. Its translation: CASSLPQGNSPLHF.

This clonotype has at least ten counts. The chain employs TRBV12-3 or TRBV12-4 and TRBJ1-2, with a possible D match to TRBD1 (6 bases). Trimming left V 4 bases short and J 7 bases short, with 19 bases between. The CDR3 contains 15 residues. The CDR3 sequence is CASSSYPSGGRGYTF. The CDR3 DNA reads as TGTGCCAGCAGTTCTTACCCGTCGGGGGGCCGTGGCTACACCTTC.